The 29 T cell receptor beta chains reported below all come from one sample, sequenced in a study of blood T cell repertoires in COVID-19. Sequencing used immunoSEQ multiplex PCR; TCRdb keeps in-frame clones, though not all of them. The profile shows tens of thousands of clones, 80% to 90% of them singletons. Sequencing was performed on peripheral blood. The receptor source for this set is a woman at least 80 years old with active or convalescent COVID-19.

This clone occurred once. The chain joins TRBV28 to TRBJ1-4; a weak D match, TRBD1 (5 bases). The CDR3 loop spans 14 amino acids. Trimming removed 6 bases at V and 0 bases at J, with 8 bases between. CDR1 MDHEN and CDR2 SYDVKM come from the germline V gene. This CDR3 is CASSQGPTNEKLFF. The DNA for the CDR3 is TGTGCCAGCAGCCAGGGTCCAACTAATGAAAAACTGTTTTTT.

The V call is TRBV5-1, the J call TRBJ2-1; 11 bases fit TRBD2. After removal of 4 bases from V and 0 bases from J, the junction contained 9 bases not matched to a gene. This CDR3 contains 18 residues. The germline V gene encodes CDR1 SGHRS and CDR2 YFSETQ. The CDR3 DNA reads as TGCGCCAGCAGCCTTACTAGCGGGGGCACGAGCTCCTACAATGAGCAGTTCTTC. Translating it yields CASSLTSGGTSSYNEQFF.

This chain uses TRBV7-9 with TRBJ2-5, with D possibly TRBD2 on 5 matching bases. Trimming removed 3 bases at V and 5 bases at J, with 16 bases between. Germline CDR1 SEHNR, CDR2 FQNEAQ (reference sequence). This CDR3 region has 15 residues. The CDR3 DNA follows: TGTGCCAGCAGCTTCCTCTCGGGCGGGCGGGAGACCCAGTACTTC. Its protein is CASSFLSGGRETQYF.

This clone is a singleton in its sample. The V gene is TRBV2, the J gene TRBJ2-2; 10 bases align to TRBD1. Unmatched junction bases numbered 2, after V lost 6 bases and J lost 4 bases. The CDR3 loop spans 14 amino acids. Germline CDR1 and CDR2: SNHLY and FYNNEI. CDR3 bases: TGTGCCAGCAGGGACAGGGGGGTCACCGGGGAGCTGTTTTTT. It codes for CASRDRGVTGELFF.

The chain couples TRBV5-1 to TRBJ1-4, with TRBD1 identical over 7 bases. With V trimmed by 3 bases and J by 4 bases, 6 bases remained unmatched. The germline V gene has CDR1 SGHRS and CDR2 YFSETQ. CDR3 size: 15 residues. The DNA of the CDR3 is TGCGCCAGCAGCTACACGGGACAGTTTAATGAAAAACTGTTTTTT. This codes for CASSYTGQFNEKLFF.

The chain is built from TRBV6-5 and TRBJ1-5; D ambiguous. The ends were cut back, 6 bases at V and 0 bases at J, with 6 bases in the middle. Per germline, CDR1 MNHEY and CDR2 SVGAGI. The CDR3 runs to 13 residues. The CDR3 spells CASSQYSNQPQHF. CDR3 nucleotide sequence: TGTGCCAGCAGCCAGTATAGCAATCAGCCCCAGCATTTT.

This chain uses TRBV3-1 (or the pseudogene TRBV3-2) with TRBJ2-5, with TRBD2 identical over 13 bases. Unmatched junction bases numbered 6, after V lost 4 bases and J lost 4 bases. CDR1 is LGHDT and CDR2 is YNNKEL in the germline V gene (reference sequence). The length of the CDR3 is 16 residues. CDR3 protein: CASSRRTSGGRETQYF. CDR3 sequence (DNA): TGTGCCAGCAGCCGCCGGACTAGCGGGGGCCGAGAGACCCAGTACTTC.

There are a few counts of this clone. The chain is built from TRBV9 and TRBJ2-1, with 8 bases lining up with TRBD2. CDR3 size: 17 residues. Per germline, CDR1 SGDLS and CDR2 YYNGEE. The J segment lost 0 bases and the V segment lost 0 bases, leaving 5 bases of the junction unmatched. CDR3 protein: CASSVADGRGSYNEQFF. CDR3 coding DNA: TGTGCCAGCAGCGTAGCTGACGGGAGGGGCTCCTACAATGAGCAGTTCTTC.

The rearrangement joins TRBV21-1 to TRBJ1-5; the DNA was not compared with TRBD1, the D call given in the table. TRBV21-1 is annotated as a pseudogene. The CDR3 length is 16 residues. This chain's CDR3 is CASSTGRGIHNQPQHF. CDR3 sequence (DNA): TGTGCCAGCAGCACGGGCAGGGGGATACACAATCAGCCCCAGCATTTT.

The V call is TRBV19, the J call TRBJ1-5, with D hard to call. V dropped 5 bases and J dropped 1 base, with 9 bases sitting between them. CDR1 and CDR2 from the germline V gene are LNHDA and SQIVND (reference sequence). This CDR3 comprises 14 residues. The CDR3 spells CASSAAGSNQPQHF. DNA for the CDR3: TGTGCCAGTAGTGCGGCGGGGAGCAATCAGCCCCAGCATTTT.

The CDR3 coding sequence is TGCGCCAGCAGCCTGGTGGGCAGGGGGAACACTGAAGCTTTCTTT. As protein: CASSLVGRGNTEAFF. This rearrangement joins TRBV5-1 to TRBJ1-1; D might be TRBD1 (6 bases). CDR3 size: 15 residues. V was shortened by 4 bases and J by 1 base, with 14 bases between the two germline ends. Germline V gene lookup returns CDR1 SGHRS and CDR2 YFSETQ.

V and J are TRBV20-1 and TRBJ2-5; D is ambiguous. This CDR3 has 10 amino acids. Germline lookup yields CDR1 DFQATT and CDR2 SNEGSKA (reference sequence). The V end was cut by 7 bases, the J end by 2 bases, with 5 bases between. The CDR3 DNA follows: TGCAGTGGGAGACAAGAGACCCAGTACTTC. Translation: CSGRQETQYF.

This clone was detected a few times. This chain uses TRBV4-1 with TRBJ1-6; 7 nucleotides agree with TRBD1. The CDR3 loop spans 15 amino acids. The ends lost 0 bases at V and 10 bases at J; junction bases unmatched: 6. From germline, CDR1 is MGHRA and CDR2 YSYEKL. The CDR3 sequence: CASSQETTGRSPLHF. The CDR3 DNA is TGCGCCAGCAGCCAAGAGACGACAGGGAGGTCACCCCTCCACTTT.

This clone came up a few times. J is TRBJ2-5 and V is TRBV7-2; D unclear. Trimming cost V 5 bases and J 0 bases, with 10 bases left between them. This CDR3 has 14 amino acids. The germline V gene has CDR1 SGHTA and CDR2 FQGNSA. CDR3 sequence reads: CASSKALYQETQYF. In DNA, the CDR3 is TGTGCCAGCAGCAAAGCGCTGTACCAAGAGACCCAGTACTTC.

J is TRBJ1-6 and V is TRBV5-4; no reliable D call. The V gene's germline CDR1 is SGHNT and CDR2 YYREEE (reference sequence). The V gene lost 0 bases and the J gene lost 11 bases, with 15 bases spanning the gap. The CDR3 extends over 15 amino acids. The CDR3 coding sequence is TGTGCCAGCAGCTTGGAAGGTGCGAGGGCAACACCCCTCCACTTT. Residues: CASSLEGARATPLHF. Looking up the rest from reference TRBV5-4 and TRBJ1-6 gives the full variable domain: ETGVTQSPTHLIKTRGQQVTLRCSSQSGHNTVSWYQQALGQGPQFIFQYYREEENGRGNFPPRFSGLQFPNYSSELNVNALELDDSALYLCASSLEGARATPLHFGNGTRLTVT.

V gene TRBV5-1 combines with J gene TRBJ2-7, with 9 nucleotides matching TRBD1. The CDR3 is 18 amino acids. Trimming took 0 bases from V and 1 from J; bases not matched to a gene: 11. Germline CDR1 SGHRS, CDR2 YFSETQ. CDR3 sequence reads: CASSLGIRRTGESYEQYF. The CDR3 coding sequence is TGCGCCAGCAGCTTGGGTATCAGAAGGACAGGGGAATCCTACGAGCAGTACTTC.

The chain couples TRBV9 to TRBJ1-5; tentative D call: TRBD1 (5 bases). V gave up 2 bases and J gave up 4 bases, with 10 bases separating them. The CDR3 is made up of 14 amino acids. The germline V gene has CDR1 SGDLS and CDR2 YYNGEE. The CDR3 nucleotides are TGTGCCAGCAGCGTCGGACACGTGAATCAGCCCCAGCATTTT. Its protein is CASSVGHVNQPQHF.

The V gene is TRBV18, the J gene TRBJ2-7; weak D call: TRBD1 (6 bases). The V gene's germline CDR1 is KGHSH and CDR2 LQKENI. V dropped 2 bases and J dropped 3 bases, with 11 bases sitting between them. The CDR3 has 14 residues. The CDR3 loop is CASSPGQTIYEQYF. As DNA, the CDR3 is TGTGCCAGCTCACCAGGACAGACAATCTACGAGCAGTACTTC.

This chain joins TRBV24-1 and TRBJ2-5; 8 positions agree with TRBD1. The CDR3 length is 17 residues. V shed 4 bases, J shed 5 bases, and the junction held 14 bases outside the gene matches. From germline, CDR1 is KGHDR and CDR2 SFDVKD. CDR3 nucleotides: TGTGCCACCAGTGACCCCCAGACAGGGGTTTCTGTGGAGACCCAGTACTTC. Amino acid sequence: CATSDPQTGVSVETQYF.

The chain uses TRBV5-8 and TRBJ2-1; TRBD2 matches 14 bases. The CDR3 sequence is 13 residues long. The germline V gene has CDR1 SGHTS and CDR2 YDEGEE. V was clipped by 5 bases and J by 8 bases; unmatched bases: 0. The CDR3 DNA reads TGTGCCAGCAGGACTAGCGGGAGGGATGAGCAGTTCTTC. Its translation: CASRTSGRDEQFF.

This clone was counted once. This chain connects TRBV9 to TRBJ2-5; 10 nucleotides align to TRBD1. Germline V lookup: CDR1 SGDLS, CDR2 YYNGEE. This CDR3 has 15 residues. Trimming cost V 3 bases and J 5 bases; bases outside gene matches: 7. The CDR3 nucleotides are TGTGCCAGCAGCGGTCTGACAGGGGGCGGGGAGACCCAGTACTTC. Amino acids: CASSGLTGGGETQYF.

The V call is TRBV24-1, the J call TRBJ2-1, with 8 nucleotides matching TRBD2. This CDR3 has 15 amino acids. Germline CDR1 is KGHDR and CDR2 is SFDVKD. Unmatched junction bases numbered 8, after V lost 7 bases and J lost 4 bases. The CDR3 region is CATSPPGGAYNEQFF. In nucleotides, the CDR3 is TGTGCCACCAGCCCTCCGGGGGGGGCATACAATGAGCAGTTCTTC.

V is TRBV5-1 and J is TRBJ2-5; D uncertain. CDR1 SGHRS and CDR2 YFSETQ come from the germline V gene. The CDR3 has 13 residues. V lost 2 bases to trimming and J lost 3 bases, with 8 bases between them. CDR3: CASSLNSKETQYF. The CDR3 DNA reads TGCGCCAGCAGCTTAAACAGTAAAGAGACCCAGTACTTC.

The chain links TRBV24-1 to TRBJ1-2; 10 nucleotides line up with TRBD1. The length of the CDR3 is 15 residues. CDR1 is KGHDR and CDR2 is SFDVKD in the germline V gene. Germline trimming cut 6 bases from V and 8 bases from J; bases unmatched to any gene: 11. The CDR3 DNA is TGTGCCACCAGTCCGGGACAGGGGCCGGGAGAAGGCTACACCTTC. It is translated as CATSPGQGPGEGYTF.

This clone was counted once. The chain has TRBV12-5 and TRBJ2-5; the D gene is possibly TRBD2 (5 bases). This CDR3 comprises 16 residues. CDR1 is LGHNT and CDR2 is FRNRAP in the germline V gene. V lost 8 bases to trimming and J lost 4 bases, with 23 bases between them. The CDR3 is CASSRGWADNGETQYF. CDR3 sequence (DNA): TGTGCTAGTTCCCGGGGTTGGGCCGACAATGGAGAGACCCAGTACTTC.

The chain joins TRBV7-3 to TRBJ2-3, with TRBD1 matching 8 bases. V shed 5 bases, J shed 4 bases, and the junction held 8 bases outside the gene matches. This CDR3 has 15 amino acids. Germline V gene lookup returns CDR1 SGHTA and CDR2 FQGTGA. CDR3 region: CASSLTGAVSDTQYF. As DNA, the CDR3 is TGTGCCAGCAGCCTGACAGGGGCTGTTTCAGATACGCAGTATTTT.

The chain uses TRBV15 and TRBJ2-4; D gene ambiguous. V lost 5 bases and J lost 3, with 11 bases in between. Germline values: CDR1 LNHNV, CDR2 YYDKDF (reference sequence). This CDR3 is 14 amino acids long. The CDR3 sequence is CATSATPGKNIQYF. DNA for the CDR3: TGTGCCACCAGCGCAACCCCGGGCAAAAACATTCAGTACTTC.

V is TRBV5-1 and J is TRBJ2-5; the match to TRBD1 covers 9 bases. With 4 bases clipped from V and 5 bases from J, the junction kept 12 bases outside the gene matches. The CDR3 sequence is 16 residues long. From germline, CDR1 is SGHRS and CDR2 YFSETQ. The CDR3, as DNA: TGCGCCAGCAGCACAACTCCGGGACAGGGCTGGGAGACCCAGTACTTC. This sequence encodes CASSTTPGQGWETQYF.

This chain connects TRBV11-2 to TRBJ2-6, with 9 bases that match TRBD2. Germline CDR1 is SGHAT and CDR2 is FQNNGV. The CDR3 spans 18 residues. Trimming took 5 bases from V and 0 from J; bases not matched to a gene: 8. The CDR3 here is CASSVSGGRASGANVLTF. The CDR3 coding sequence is TGTGCCAGCAGCGTGTCAGGCGGGAGGGCCTCTGGGGCCAACGTCCTGACTTTC.